This T cell receptor (beta chain) originates from a study of T-cell memory formation after mild COVID-19. For the study at large: TCR clusters were largely donor specific.

Study results and limitations: There was no confirmation that second-wave clones peaking on day 37 were SARS-CoV-2 specific. The CD4+ clones that contracted clustered mainly within CM and EM, and the CD8+ clones concentrated in EMRA. From day 15 to 85, contracting clones were balanced between CD4 and CD8, whereas later expanders leaned toward CD4+.

CDR1 SGHTA and CDR2 FQGNSA come from the germline V gene. The CDR3 runs to 13 residues. With V trimmed by 2 bases and J by 8 bases, 5 bases remained unmatched. TCRdb re-called the 5' RACE reads with MiXCR, one entry per CDR3 protein. The sample carries hundreds of thousands of distinct CDR3 sequences, 15% to 17% recorded once. Regarding this clonotype: Its specificity is unknown.

The V and J genes are TRBV7-2 and TRBJ1-2; 7 bases fit TRBD1. The sample consisted of PBMCs or a T cell subset sorted from them (not recorded which). The receptor comes from an adult woman who had mild COVID-19 (a few samples of this study predate the infection). Cell type and time point are not known. The CDR3 sequence: CASSLTEQGGYTF. The CDR3 region has the DNA TGTGCCAGCAGCTTAACAGAACAGGGGGGCTACACCTTC. Supplemented by reference TRBV7-2 and TRBJ1-2, the full variable domain reads GAGVSQSPSNKVTEKGKDVELRCDPISGHTALYWYRQSLGQGLEFLIYFQGNSAPDKSGLPSDRFSAERTGGSVSTLTIQRTQQEDSAVYLCASSLTEQGGYTFGSGTRLTVV.